This TCR beta chain was profiled in a study of OX40 agonist ivuxolimab in advanced cancers. Looking at the study overall: Patients were treated with intravenous ivuxolimab, dosed at 0.01 to 10 mg/kg and infused every 2 weeks. At 82.7% male, the cohort had a mean age of approximately 60 years, ranging from about 20 to 90. Study-level points and caveats: Also present in some nonresponders was a low level of normalized T-cell clonal expansion.

Germline V lookup: CDR1 SEHNR, CDR2 FQNEAQ (reference sequence). The CDR3 is 13 residues long. The V and J ends lost 5 bases and 4 bases respectively, with 12 bases between them. This table comes from immunoSEQ multiplex PCR, and its TCRdb copy is limited to in-frame clones, with some not included. The top ten clones hold about 1.3% of a sample with around 35,000 clones, 81% of them seen once. A note on this clone: Its specificity is unknown.

It was autoimmune disease history or systemic immunosuppression that excluded patients. The clonotype comes from an adult with an advanced solid tumor such as melanoma, head and neck, liver or kidney cancer. Specimen: CD4+ or CD8+ T cells sorted from blood, collected in a trial of the OX40 agonist ivuxolimab. The V gene is TRBV7-9, the J gene TRBJ2-7; the D is unclear. In DNA form, the CDR3 reads TGTGCCAGCAGCCTAACCACTCCATACGAGCAGTACTTC. This gives the protein CASSLTTPYEQYF.